What follows are 6 T cell receptor beta chains derived from one specimen sequenced in a study of blood T cells in healthy people across ages. For the second PCR, which ran for roughly 7 to 11 cycles, a sample-barcoded 5' primer and a J-beta primer mix were used. A single record per CDR3 protein comes from TCRdb applying MiXCR to the 5' RACE reads. The repertoire holds roughly 1 million distinct CDR3 sequences, almost 25% seen once, with approximately 0.71% in the top ten. The same specimen was also included in a second study, on T cells of mothers and their children.

Sequenced: blood. These receptors were taken from a girl aged 2-9 years in good health.

The gene calls are TRBV10-3 and TRBJ2-3; perhaps D is TRBD1 or TRBD2 (5 bases each). The CDR3 runs 13 residues. Trimming removed 8 bases at V and 5 bases at J, with 14 bases between. Germline loops: CDR1 ENHRY, CDR2 SYGVKD. The CDR3 sequence: CAIGDVEGDTQYF. CDR3 DNA sequence: TGTGCCATCGGGGACGTAGAGGGAGATACGCAGTATTTT.

This clonotype was observed a handful of times. Likely a read error: the CDR3 ends without its conserved phenylalanine or tryptophan. The chain joins TRBV24-1 to TRBJ2-3; 13 nucleotides align to TRBD2. Germline V gene data show CDR1 as KGHDR and CDR2 as SFDVKD. Unmatched junction bases numbered 4, after V lost 4 bases and J lost 4 bases. The CDR3 is 16 residues long. CDR3 amino acids: CATSDRLAGGSDTQYL. For the CDR3, the DNA is TGTGCCACCAGTGACCGACTAGCGGGGGGATCAGATACGCAGTATCTT.

Remarks on this clonotype: Without the conserved terminal phenylalanine or tryptophan, this CDR3 likely stems from a read error. The chain carries TRBV28 and TRBJ2-5; D ambiguous. TRBJ2-1 matches the DNA end more closely, so the J call is doubtful. CDR1 is MDHEN, CDR2 SYDVKM, per germline. The CDR3 covers 15 residues. The CDR3 protein is CASSFRNSPIDEQFL. The CDR3 nucleotides are TGTGCCAGCAGTTTTAGGAACAGTCCAATCGATGAGCAGTTCCTC.

This rearrangement joins TRBV29-1 to TRBJ2-1; D not certain. Trimming stripped 4 bases from V and 5 bases from J, with 9 bases between. In germline, CDR1 is SQVTM, CDR2 ANQGSEA. This CDR3 contains 12 residues. The CDR3 spells CSVVVSDNEQFF. In DNA, the CDR3 is TGCAGCGTTGTGGTCTCGGACAATGAGCAGTTCTTC.

The V gene is TRBV5-1, the J gene TRBJ2-5; 8 positions match TRBD1. This CDR3 has 17 residues. Germline CDR1 is SGHRS and CDR2 is YFSETQ. V shed 0 bases, J shed 0 bases, and the junction held 7 bases outside the gene matches. The CDR3 DNA reads TGCGCCAGCAGCTTGGGAGGACAGGGCCTAAACCAAGAGACCCAGTACTTC. As protein: CASSLGGQGLNQETQYF.

This clonotype was counted between two and nine times. The V gene is TRBV25-1, the J gene TRBJ1-6; D might be TRBD1 (5 bases). Looked up from germline, CDR1 is MGHDK and CDR2 is SYGVNS. The CDR3 has 14 residues. V lost 5 bases and J lost 7, with 12 bases in between. The CDR3, as DNA: TGTGCCAGCAGTCTTTGGGACGGCAATTCACCCCTCCACTTT. Its translation: CASSLWDGNSPLHF.